The T cell receptor beta chain described here comes from a study of PD-L1 blockade in urothelial cancer. The CDR3 totals 16 residues. Looked up from germline, CDR1 is MNHNY and CDR2 is SVGAGI (reference sequence). Trimming removed 2 bases from V and 5 bases from J; junction bases left unmatched: 8. TCRdb keeps only in-frame clones here, not all; method: immunoSEQ multiplex PCR. The sample records some 24,000 clones, around 82% being singletons. The TCR sequence derives from a man aged 70 or older with urothelial cancer. The chain couples TRBV6-6 to TRBJ1-4; 7 nucleotides agree with TRBD1. The sample here was PBMCs, taken around atezolizumab (anti-PD-L1) treatment. CDR3 sequence: CASSYGRGGGNEKLFF. For the CDR3, the DNA is TGTGCCAGCAGTTACGGCCGAGGGGGCGGGAATGAAAAACTGTTTTTT.